This T cell receptor beta chain was documented in a study of Ad26.COV2.S vaccination and SARS-CoV-2 variants. TCRdb keeps only in-frame clones here, not all; method: immunoSEQ multiplex PCR. The profile shows about 450,000 clones, 89% of them singletons. The treatment here: around 19 received Ad26.COV2.S at low or high dose, single or two shots; five or six received placebo; per-sample allocation not given. Day 63 after the first vaccine or placebo injection was the time point for sampling. V shed 2 bases and J 5 bases; nucleotides not matched to a gene: 4. The CDR3 covers 16 residues. Germline CDR1 reads SGHTA; CDR2 reads FQGNSA.

Material: peripheral blood, obtained in a trial of Ad26.COV2.S vaccine versus placebo. The chain couples TRBV7-2 to TRBJ2-5; TRBD2 matches 14 bases. This TCR was recovered from a person between 18 and 59 years old who received the Ad26.COV2.S COVID-19 vaccine or a placebo. CDR3 protein: CASSLSWTSGGETQYF. The DNA of the CDR3 is TGTGCCAGCAGCTTATCTTGGACTAGCGGGGGGGAGACCCAGTACTTC.